This T cell receptor (beta chain) was identified during a study of neoadjuvant anti-PD-1 for oral cavity cancer. Across the whole study: Patients without progression received a fourth nivolumab dose around day 43, then surgical resection on days 50-56.

Described time point: after neoadjuvant nivolumab, at surgical resection. PBMC libraries mostly used about 500 ng of input genomic DNA, with six replicates per sample. The method was immunoSEQ multiplex PCR; TCRdb's version includes in-frame clones alone and lacks a portion of them. Among 14,000 or so clones, roughly 71% were seen once, and the ten largest hold around 2.4%. The sequencing here drew on PBMCs, taken after nivolumab (anti-PD-1) treatment. This TCR was recovered from a person aged 35-79 years with oral cavity squamous cell carcinoma.

The CDR3 nucleotides are TGTGCCAGCAGTCTAATGACAGGTCCCTACGAGCAGTACTTC. Amino acid sequence: CASSLMTGPYEQYF. This chain connects TRBV27 to TRBJ2-7, with D possibly being TRBD1 (6 bases). Trimming pared 5 bases from V and 2 bases from J, leaving 13 bases between. There are 14 residues in the CDR3. Germline CDR1 and CDR2: MNHEY and SMNVEV (reference sequence).